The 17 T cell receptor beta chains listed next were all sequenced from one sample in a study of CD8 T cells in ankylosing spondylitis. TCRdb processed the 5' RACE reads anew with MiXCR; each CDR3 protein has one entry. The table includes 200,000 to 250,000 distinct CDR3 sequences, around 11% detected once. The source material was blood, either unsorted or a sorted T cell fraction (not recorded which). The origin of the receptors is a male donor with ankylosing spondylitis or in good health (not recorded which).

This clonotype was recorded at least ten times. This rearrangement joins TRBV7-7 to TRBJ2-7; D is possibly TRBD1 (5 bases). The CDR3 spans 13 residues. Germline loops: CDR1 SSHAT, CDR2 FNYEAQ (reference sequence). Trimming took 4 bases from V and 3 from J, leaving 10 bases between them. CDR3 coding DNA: TGTGCCAGCAGCTCGATCGACAGCTACGAGCAGTACTTC. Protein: CASSSIDSYEQYF.

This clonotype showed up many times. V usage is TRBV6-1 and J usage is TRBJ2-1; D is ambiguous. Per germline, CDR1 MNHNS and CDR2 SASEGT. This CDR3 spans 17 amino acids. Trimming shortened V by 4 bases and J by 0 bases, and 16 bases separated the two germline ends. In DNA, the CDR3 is TGTGCCAGCAGTGGAGACTTGTGGACGAGCTCCTACAATGAGCAGTTCTTC. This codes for CASSGDLWTSSYNEQFF.

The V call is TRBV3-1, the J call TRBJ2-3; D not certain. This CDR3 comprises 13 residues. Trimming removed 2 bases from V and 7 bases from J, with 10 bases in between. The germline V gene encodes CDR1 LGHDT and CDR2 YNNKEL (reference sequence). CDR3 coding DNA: TGTGCCAGCAGCCAAACGACTGTTAATACGCAGTATTTT. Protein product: CASSQTTVNTQYF.

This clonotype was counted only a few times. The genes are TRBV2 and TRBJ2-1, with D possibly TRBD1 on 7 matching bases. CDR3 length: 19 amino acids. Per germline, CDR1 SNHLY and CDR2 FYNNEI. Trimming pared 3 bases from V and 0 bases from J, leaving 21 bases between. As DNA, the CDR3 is TGTGCCAGCAGTGATCTGGTGCAGGGGGGCTGGAGCTCCTACAATGAGCAGTTCTTC. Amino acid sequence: CASSDLVQGGWSSYNEQFF.

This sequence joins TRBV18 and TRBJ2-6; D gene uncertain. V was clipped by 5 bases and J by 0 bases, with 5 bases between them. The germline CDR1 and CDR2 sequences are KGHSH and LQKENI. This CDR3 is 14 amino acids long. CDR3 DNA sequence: TGTGCCAGCTCAGCCAACTCTGGGGCCAACGTCCTGACTTTC. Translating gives CASSANSGANVLTF.

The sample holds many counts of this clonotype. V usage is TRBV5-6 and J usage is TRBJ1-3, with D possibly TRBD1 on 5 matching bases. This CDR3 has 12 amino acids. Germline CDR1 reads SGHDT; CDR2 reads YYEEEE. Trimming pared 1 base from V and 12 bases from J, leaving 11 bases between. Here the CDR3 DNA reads TGTGCCAGCAGCTTGATGACAGCTGACATATATTTT. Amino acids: CASSLMTADIYF.

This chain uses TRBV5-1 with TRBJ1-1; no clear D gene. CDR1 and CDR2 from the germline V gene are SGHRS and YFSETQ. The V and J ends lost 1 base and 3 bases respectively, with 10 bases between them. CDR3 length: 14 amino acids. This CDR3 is CASSLSWGDTEAFF. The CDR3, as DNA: TGCGCCAGCAGCTTGTCATGGGGTGACACTGAAGCTTTCTTT.

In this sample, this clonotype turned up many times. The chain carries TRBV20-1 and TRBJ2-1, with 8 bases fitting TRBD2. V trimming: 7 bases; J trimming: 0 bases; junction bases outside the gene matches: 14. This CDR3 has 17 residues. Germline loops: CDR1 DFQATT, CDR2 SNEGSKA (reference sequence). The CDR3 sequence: CSVGRGEFLGSYNEQFF. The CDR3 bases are TGCAGTGTCGGGCGGGGGGAATTCCTCGGCTCCTACAATGAGCAGTTCTTC.

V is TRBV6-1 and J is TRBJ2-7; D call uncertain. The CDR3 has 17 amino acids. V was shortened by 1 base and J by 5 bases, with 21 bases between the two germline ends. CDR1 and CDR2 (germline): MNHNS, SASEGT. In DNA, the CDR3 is TGTGCCAGCAGTGAAGAGATCGGGTTCACGGATTTGGACGAGCAGTACTTC. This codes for CASSEEIGFTDLDEQYF.

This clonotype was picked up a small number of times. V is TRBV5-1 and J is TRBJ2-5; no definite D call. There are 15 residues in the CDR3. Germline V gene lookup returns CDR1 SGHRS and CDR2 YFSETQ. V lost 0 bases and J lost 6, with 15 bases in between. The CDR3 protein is CASSLEAKAVQTQYF. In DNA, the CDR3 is TGCGCCAGCAGCTTGGAGGCAAAGGCGGTGCAGACCCAGTACTTC.

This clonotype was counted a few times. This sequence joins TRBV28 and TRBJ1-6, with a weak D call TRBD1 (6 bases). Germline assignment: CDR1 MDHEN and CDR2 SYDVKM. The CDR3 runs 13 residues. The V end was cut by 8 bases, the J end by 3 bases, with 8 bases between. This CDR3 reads CASSGVYNSPLHF. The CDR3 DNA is TGTGCCAGCTCAGGGGTCTATAATTCACCCCTCCACTTT.

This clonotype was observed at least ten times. The CDR3 protein is CASSWRRDTASDTQYF. The CDR3 DNA is TGCGCCAGCAGCTGGAGGAGGGACACTGCATCAGATACGCAGTATTTT. The V call is TRBV5-1, the J call TRBJ2-3; D may be TRBD1 or TRBD2 (6 bases each). V shed 3 bases and J shed 4 bases, with 18 bases lying between them. The CDR3 is 16 residues long. Germline-derived CDR1 and CDR2 are SGHRS and YFSETQ.

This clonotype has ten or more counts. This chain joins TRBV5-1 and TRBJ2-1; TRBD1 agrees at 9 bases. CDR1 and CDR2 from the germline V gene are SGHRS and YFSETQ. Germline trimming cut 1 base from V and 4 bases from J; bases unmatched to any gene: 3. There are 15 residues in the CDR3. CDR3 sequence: CASSLTGGFYNEQFF. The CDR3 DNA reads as TGCGCCAGCAGCTTGACAGGGGGCTTTTACAATGAGCAGTTCTTC.

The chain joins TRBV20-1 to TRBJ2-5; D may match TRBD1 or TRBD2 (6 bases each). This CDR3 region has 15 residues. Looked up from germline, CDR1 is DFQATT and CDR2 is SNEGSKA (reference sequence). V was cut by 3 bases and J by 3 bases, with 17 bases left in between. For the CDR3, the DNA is TGCAGTGCTAGGAGAACAGGGAGGACGGAAGAGACCCAGTACTTC. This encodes CSARRTGRTEETQYF.

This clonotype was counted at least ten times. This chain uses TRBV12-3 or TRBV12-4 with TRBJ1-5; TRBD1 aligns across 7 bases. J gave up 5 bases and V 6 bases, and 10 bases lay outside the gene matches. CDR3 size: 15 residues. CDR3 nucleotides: TGTGCCAGCAGCCTCGACAGGGTCGGGCATCAGCCCCAGCATTTT. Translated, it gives CASSLDRVGHQPQHF.

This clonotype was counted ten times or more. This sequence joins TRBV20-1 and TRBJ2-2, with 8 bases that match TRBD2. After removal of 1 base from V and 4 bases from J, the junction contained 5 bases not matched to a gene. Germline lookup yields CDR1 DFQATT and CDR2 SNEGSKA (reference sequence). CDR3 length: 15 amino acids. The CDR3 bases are TGCAGTGCTAGAGTTAGCGGGATAGGCACCGGGGAGCTGTTTTTT. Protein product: CSARVSGIGTGELFF.

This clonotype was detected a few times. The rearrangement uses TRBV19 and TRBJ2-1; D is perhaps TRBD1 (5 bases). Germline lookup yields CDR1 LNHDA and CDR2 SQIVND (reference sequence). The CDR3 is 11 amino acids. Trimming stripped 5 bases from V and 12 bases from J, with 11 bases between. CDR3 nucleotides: TGTGCCAGTAGTCCAGGGTTGTCGCAGTTCTTC. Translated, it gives CASSPGLSQFF.